These T cell receptor beta chains were read from a single sample in a study of cytomegalovirus exposure and HLA in healthy donors. The repertoire was sequenced with immunoSEQ multiplex PCR; TCRdb's copy has only in-frame clones and lacks some. The sample holds about 130,000 clones, around 78% seen once. Sequenced input: PBMCs. The receptors were gathered from a woman aged 40 to 50 in good health and CMV-seronegative. Both conserved end residues are part of each CDR3. Each record gives: CDR3 DNA, CDR3 protein, V gene, J gene, clone size, D gene. A D gene is named only where the DNA matches it firmly. Not all rows give a size; the values are once, few, many and, for expanded clones, a class.

cdr3_nt: TGTGCCAGTAGTAATCGGCTCCTGGGACTAGCGGGGGGGCAGTCCGGGGAGCTGTTTTTT
cdr3_aa: CASSNRLLGLAGGQSGELFF
v_call: TRBV19
j_call: TRBJ2-2
clone_size: NA
d_call: TRBD2

cdr3_nt: TGTGCCAGCAATGCCGGGACTGGGAACAGTCAGTACTTC
cdr3_aa: CASNAGTGNSQYF
v_call: TRBV6-5
j_call: TRBJ2-4
clone_size: once
d_call: NA

cdr3_nt: TGTGCCAGCAGTAAACAGGCAGATACGCAGTATTTT
cdr3_aa: CASSKQADTQYF
v_call: TRBV28
j_call: TRBJ2-3
clone_size: NA
d_call: NA

cdr3_nt: TGTGCCAGCAGTGTCCAGGGACTAGCGGGAGATAAGCAGTACTTC
cdr3_aa: CASSVQGLAGDKQYF
v_call: TRBV25-1
j_call: TRBJ2-7
clone_size: NA
d_call: TRBD2

cdr3_nt: TGTGCCAGCAGGCCGGGACTGTCATACAATGAGCAGTTCTTC
cdr3_aa: CASRPGLSYNEQFF
v_call: TRBV21-1
j_call: TRBJ2-1
clone_size: NA
d_call: NA

cdr3_nt: TGTGCCAGCAGCCCCCCGGAGGTAGCGGGAGGTACCACAGATACGCAGTATTTT
cdr3_aa: CASSPPEVAGGTTDTQYF
v_call: TRBV5-5
j_call: TRBJ2-3
clone_size: NA
d_call: TRBD2

cdr3_nt: TGTGCCAGCAGCGAAGCAGGGTACGAGCAGTACTTC
cdr3_aa: CASSEAGYEQYF
v_call: TRBV11-1
j_call: TRBJ2-7
clone_size: few
d_call: NA

cdr3_nt: TGTGCCAGCAGCTTAGGCCTTACCGGGTACGAGCAGTACTTC
cdr3_aa: CASSLGLTGYEQYF
v_call: TRBV13
j_call: TRBJ2-7
clone_size: NA
d_call: NA

cdr3_nt: TGTGCCAGCAGTGAAGTCGTAGTACGGAAGGGGGTGTCACCCCTCCACTTT
cdr3_aa: CASSEVVVRKGVSPLHF
v_call: TRBV6-1
j_call: TRBJ1-6
clone_size: NA
d_call: NA

cdr3_nt: TGTGCCTGGAGTATCTCCGGGACAGGGCTTTTCGGGGAGCTGTTTTTT
cdr3_aa: CAWSISGTGLFGELFF
v_call: TRBV30
j_call: TRBJ2-2
clone_size: NA
d_call: TRBD1

cdr3_nt: TGTGCCAGCAGCGTATCAGGGTTGGGTGGCTACACCTTC
cdr3_aa: CASSVSGLGGYTF
v_call: TRBV9
j_call: TRBJ1-2
clone_size: few
d_call: NA

cdr3_nt: TGTGCCAGCAGCTTGGAAGCAGGGGAGACAGGAGCTTTCTTT
cdr3_aa: CASSLEAGETGAFF
v_call: TRBV5-6
j_call: TRBJ1-1
clone_size: NA
d_call: NA

cdr3_nt: TGTGCCAGCACTACCGGGACTAGCGGGGGGCAGCAGTACTTC
cdr3_aa: CASTTGTSGGQQYF
v_call: TRBV6-1
j_call: TRBJ2-7
clone_size: NA
d_call: TRBD2

cdr3_nt: TGCGCCAGCAGCTTGGAGCCTTTCGGGGGGGGCACAGATACGCAGTATTTT
cdr3_aa: CASSLEPFGGGTDTQYF
v_call: TRBV5-1
j_call: TRBJ2-3
clone_size: once
d_call: TRBD2

cdr3_nt: TGTGCCAGCAGAGAATCGGGGGGGCCTGGAAACACCATATATTTT
cdr3_aa: CASRESGGPGNTIYF
v_call: TRBV2
j_call: TRBJ1-3
clone_size: NA
d_call: NA

cdr3_nt: TGTGCCAGTAGTCAGGTCAGGGGGGTCAATGAGCAGTTCTTC
cdr3_aa: CASSQVRGVNEQFF
v_call: TRBV19
j_call: TRBJ2-1
clone_size: NA
d_call: NA

cdr3_nt: TGTGCCTGGAGTGCCCTCGGACATAACTATGGCTACACCTTC
cdr3_aa: CAWSALGHNYGYTF
v_call: TRBV30
j_call: TRBJ1-2
clone_size: NA
d_call: NA

cdr3_nt: TGTGCCAGCAGCGTAGCTACAGGACTAGCGTCTACCTACAATGAGCAGTTCTTC
cdr3_aa: CASSVATGLASTYNEQFF
v_call: TRBV9
j_call: TRBJ2-1
clone_size: NA
d_call: TRBD2

cdr3_nt: TGTGCCAGCAGCTTCGGGGGGGAAGCTTTCTTT
cdr3_aa: CASSFGGEAFF
v_call: TRBV7-9
j_call: TRBJ1-1
clone_size: NA
d_call: NA